This entry features one T cell receptor (beta chain) sequence. These data come from a study of blood T cell repertoires in COVID-19. Study context: T cells, B-cell-depleted T cells, or PBMCs supplied cDNA or gDNA.

CDR3 length: 15 residues. The germline CDR1 and CDR2 sequences are MNHEY and SMNVEV (reference sequence). Trimming left V 2 bases short and J 1 base short, with 11 bases between. In the original workflow: Estimated nucleated cell counts came from reference gene primer amplification. Sequencing was performed with immunoSEQ multiplex PCR; in TCRdb, only in-frame clones are kept and a portion is missing. V and J calls and clone size come straight from that table; D and trimming were deduced from the DNA. The sample contains some 220,000 clones, around 84% of which appear only once. The sample consisted of peripheral blood. The genes are TRBV27 and TRBJ2-5; perhaps TRBD2 as D (6 bases). The receptor's source is a woman of 80 years or more with active or convalescent COVID-19. This CDR3 reads CASSLRRGVQETQYF. In nucleotides, the CDR3 is TGTGCCAGCAGTTTAAGGCGGGGAGTCCAAGAGACCCAGTACTTC.